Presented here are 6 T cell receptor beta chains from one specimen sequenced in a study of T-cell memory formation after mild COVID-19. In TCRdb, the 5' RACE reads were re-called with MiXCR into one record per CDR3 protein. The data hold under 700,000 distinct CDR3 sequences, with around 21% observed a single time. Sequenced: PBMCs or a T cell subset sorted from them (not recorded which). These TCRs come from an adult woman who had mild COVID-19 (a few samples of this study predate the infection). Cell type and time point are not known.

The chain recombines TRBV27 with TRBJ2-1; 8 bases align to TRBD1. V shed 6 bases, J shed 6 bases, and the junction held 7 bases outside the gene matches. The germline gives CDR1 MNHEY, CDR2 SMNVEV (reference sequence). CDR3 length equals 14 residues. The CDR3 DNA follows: TGTGCCAGCAGCACCCGGGACAGGCCCAATGAGCAGTTCTTC. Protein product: CASSTRDRPNEQFF.

In DNA form, the CDR3 reads TGCGCCAGCAGCCTCCCAGGGGAGGCCACTGAAGCTTTCTTT. It codes for CASSLPGEATEAFF. The chain employs TRBV4-3 and TRBJ1-1, with a weak D call TRBD1 (6 bases). The V end was cut by 4 bases, the J end by 4 bases, with 13 bases between. CDR1 and CDR2 from the germline V gene are LGHNA and YSLEER. The length of the CDR3 is 14 residues.

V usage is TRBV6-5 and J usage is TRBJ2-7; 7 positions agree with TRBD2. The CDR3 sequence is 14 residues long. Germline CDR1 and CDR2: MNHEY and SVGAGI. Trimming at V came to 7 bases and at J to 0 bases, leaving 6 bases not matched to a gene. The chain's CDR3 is CASNHGGTSYEQYF. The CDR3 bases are TGTGCCAGCAATCACGGGGGGACCTCCTACGAGCAGTACTTC.

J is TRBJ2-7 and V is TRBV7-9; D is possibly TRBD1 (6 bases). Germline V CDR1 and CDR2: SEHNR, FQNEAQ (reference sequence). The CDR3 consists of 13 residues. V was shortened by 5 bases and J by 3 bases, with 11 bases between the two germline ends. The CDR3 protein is CASSAPGHYEQYF. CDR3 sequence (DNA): TGTGCCAGCAGCGCACCGGGACACTACGAGCAGTACTTC.

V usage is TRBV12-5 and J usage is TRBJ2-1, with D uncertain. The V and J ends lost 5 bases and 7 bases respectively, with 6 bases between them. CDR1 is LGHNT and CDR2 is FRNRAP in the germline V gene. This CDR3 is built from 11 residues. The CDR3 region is CASGEVNEQFF. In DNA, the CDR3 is TGTGCTAGTGGTGAGGTAAATGAGCAGTTCTTC.

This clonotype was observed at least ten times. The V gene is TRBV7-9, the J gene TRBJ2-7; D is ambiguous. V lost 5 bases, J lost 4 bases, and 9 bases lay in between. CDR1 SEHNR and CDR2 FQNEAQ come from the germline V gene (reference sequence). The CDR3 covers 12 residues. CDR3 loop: CASSPAPYEQYF. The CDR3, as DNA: TGTGCCAGCAGCCCCGCCCCATACGAGCAGTACTTC.